This T cell receptor (beta chain) was captured in a study of blood T cell repertoires in COVID-19. Looking at the study overall: From the United States, Italy and Spain came samples of acute and convalescent COVID-19. The cDNA or gDNA used as material had been derived from T cells, B-cell-depleted T cells, or PBMCs.

In the authors' workflow: Amplification of reference gene primers provided the estimated nucleated cell counts. Sequenced by immunoSEQ multiplex PCR; TCRdb stores in-frame clones only, minus some. The DNA gave D and trimming, while V, J and clone size come from that table. The sample has over 45,000 clones, approximately 87% seen once; the top ten hold 10% to 15%. The germline V and J ends were trimmed by 0 bases and 5 bases, with 11 bases remaining between them. Looked up from germline, CDR1 is GTSNPN and CDR2 is SVGIG (reference sequence). The CDR3 is 13 residues long. The source of this sequence is a human donor in a cohort sampled during active COVID-19. Sequencing was done on a sample of peripheral blood. This chain joins TRBV30 and TRBJ2-7; D gene uncertain. The CDR3 coding sequence is TGTGCCTGGAGTGTACTGAGTCCCCACGAGCAGTACTTC. It encodes CAWSVLSPHEQYF.